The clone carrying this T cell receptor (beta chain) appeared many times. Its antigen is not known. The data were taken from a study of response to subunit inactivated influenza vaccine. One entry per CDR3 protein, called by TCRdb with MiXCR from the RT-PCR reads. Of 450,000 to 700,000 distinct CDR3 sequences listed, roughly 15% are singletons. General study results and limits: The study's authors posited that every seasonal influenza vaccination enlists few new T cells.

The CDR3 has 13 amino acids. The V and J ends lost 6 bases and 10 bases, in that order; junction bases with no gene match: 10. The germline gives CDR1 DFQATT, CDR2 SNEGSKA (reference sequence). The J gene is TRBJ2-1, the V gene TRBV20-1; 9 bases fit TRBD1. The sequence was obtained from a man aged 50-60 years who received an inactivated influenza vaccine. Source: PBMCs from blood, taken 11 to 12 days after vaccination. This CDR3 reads CSAGVTGGREQFF. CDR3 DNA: TGCAGTGCGGGGGTTACAGGGGGCAGGGAGCAGTTCTTC.